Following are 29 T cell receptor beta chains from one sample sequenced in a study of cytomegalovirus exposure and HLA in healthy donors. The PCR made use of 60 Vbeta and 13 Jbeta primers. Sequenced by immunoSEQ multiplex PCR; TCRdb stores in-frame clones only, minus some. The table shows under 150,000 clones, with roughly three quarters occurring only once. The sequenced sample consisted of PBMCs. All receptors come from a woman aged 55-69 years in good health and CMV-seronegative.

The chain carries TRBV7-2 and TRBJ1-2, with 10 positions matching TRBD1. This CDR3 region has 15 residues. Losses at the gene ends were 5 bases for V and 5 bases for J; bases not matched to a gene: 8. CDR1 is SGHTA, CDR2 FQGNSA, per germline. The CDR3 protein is CASSADRGRWYGYTF. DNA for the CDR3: TGTGCCAGCAGCGCCGACAGGGGGCGGTGGTATGGCTACACCTTC.

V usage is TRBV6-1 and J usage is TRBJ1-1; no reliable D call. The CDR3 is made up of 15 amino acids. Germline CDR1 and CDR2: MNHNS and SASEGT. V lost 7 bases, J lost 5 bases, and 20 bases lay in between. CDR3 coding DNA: TGTGCCAGCACGTCAGTTGCTGTGGGGAGAACTGAAGCTTTCTTT. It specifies CASTSVAVGRTEAFF.

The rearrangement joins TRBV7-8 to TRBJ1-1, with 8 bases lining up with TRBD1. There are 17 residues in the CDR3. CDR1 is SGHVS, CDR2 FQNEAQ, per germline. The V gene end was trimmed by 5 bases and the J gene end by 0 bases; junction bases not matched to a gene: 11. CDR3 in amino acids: CASSGRTGSIMNTEAFF. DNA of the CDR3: TGTGCCAGCAGCGGACGGACAGGGTCCATTATGAACACTGAAGCTTTCTTT.

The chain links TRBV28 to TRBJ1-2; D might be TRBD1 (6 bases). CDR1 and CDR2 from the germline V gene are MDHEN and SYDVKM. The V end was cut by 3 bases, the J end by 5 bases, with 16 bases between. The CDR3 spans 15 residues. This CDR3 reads CASSLGQGLGYGYTF. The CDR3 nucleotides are TGTGCCAGCAGTTTGGGGCAGGGGCTAGGATATGGCTACACCTTC.

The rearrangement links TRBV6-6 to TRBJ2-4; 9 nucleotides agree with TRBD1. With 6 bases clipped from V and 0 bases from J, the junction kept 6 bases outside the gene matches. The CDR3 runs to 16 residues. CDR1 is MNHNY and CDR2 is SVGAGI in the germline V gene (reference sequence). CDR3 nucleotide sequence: TGTGCCAGCAGGGAACAGGGGGCTTTAGCCAAAAACATTCAGTACTTC. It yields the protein CASREQGALAKNIQYF.

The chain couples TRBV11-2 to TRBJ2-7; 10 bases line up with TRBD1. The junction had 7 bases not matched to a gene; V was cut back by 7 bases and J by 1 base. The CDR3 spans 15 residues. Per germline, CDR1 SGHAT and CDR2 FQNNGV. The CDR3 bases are TGTGCCAGCATCGAGCCGGGACAGGGGTCCTACGAGCAGTACTTC. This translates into CASIEPGQGSYEQYF.

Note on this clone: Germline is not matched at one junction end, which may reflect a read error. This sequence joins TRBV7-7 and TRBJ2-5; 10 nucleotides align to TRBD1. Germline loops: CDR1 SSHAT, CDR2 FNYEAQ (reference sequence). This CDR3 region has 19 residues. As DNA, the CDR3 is TGTGCTAGCAGCAAAGGACAGGGGGGGTCCGGGTGGTACCAAGAGACCCAGTACTTC. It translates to CASSKGQGGSGWYQETQYF.

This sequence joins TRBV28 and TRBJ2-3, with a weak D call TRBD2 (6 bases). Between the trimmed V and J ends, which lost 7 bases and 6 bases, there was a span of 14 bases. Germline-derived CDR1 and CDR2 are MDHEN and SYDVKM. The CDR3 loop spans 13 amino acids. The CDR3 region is CASKWRGEDTQYF. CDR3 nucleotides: TGTGCCAGCAAGTGGCGGGGAGAGGATACGCAGTATTTT.

DNA of the CDR3: TGTGCCAGCAGTGCACACTCCGGGACAGGCAATGAGCAGTTCTTC. Encoded protein: CASSAHSGTGNEQFF. The rearrangement links TRBV6-6 to TRBJ2-1; 8 nucleotides line up with TRBD1. CDR3 length: 15 residues. The junction had 9 bases not matched to a gene; V was cut back by 5 bases and J by 6 bases. Germline V CDR1 and CDR2: MNHNY, SVGAGI (reference sequence).

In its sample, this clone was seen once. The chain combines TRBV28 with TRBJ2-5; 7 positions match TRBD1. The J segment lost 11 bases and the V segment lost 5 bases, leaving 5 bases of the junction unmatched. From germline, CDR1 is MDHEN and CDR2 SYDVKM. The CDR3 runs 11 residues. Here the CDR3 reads CASSATTGQYF. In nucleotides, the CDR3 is TGTGCCAGCAGTGCAACGACAGGGCAGTACTTC.

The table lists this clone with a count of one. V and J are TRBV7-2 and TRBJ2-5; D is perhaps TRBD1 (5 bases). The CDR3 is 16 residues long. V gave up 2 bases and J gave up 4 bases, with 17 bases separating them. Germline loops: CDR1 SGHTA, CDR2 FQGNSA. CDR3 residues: CASSLFGQGRGETQYF. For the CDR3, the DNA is TGTGCCAGCAGCTTATTCGGCCAGGGTAGGGGAGAGACCCAGTACTTC. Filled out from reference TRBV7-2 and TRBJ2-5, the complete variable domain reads GAGVSQSPSNKVTEKGKDVELRCDPISGHTALYWYRQSLGQGLEFLIYFQGNSAPDKSGLPSDRFSAERTGGSVSTLTIQRTQQEDSAVYLCASSLFGQGRGETQYFGPGTRLLVL.

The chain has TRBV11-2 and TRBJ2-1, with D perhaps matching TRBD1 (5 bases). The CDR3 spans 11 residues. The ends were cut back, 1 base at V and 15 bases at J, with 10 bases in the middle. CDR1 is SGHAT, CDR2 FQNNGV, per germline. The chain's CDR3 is CASSLGTRPFF. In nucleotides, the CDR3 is TGTGCCAGCAGCTTAGGGACAAGGCCGTTCTTC. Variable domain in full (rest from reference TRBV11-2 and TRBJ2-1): EAGVAQSPRYKIIEKRQSVAFWCNPISGHATLYWYQQILGQGPKLLIQFQNNGVVDDSQLPKDRFSAERLKGVDSTLKIQPAKLEDSAVYLCASSLGTRPFFGPGTRLTVL.

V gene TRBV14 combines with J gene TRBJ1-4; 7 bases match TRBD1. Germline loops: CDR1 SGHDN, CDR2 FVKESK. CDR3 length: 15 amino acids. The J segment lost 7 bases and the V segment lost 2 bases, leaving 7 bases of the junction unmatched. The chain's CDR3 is CASSQPRQGREKLFF. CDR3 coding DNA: TGTGCCAGCAGCCAACCCCGACAGGGTCGTGAAAAACTGTTTTTT.

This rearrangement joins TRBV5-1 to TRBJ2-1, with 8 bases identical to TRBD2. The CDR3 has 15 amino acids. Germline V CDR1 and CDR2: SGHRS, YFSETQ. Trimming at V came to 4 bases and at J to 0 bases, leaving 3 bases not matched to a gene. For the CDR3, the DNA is TGCGCCAGCAGCGGAGCGGGAGACTCCTACAATGAGCAGTTCTTC. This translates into CASSGAGDSYNEQFF.

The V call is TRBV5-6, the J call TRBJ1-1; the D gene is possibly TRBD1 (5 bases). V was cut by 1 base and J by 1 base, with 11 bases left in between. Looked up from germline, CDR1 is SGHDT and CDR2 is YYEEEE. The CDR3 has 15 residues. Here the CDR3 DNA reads TGTGCCAGCAGCTTGATAGGGGCCGAGAACACTGAAGCTTTCTTT. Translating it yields CASSLIGAENTEAFF.

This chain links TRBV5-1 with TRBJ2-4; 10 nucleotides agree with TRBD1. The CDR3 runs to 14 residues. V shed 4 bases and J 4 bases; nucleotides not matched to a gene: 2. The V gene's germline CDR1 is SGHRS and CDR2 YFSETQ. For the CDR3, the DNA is TGCGCCAGCAGCGGACAGGGGGGGAAAAACATTCAGTACTTC. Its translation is CASSGQGGKNIQYF.

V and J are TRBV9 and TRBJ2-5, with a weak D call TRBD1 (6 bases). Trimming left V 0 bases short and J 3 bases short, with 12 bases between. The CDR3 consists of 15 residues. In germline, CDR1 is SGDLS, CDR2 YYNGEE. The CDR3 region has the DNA TGTGCCAGCAGCGTAGCTGGGGGCTGGGAAGAGACCCAGTACTTC. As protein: CASSVAGGWEETQYF.

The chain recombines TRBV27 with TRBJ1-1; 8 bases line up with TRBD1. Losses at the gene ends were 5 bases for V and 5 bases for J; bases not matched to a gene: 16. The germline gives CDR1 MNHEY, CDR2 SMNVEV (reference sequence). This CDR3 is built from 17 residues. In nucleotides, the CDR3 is TGTGCCAGCAGTCCTTACTACATGCAGGGGGCGCGAACTGAAGCTTTCTTT. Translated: CASSPYYMQGARTEAFF.

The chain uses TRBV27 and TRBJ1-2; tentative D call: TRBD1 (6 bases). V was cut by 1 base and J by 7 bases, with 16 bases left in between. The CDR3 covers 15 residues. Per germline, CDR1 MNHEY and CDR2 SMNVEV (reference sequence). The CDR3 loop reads CASSLLATQGGGYTF. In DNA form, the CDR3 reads TGTGCCAGCAGTTTATTAGCGACACAAGGGGGTGGCTACACCTTC.

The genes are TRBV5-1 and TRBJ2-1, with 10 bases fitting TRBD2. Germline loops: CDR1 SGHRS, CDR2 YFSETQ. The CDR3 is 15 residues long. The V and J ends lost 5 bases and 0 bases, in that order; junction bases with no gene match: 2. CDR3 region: CASRSSGSSYNEQFF. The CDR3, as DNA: TGCGCCAGCAGGTCTAGCGGGAGCTCCTACAATGAGCAGTTCTTC. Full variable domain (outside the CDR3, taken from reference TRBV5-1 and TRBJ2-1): KAGVTQTPRYLIKTRGQQVTLSCSPISGHRSVSWYQQTPGQGLQFLFEYFSETQRNKGNFPGRFSGRQFSNSRSEMNVSTLELGDSALYLCASRSSGSSYNEQFFGPGTRLTVL.

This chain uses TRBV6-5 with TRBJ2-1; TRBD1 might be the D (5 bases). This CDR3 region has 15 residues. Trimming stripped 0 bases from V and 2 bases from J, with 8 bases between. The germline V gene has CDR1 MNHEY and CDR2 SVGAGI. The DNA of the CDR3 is TGTGCCAGCAGTTACTCGAGACAGCCCTACAATGAGCAGTTCTTC. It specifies CASSYSRQPYNEQFF.

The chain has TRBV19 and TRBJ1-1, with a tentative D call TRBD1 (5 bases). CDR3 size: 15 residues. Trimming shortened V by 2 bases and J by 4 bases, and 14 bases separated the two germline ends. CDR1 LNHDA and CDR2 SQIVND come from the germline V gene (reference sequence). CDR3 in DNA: TGTGCCAGTAGTATATTTACCAGGGCGGCCACTGAAGCTTTCTTT. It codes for CASSIFTRAATEAFF. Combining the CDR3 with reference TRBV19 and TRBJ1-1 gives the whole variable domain DGGITQSPKYLFRKEGQNVTLSCEQNLNHDAMYWYRQDPGQGLRLIYYSQIVNDFQKGDIAEGYSVSREKKESFPLTVTSAQKNPTAFYLCASSIFTRAATEAFFGQGTRLTVV.

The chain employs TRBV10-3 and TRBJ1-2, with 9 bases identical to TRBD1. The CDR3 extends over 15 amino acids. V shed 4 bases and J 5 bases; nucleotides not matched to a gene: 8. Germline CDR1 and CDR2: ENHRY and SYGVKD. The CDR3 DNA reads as TGTGCCATCAGTGGTACACAGGGGGCTGAGTATGGCTACACCTTC. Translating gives CAISGTQGAEYGYTF.

CDR3 loop: CASSDWGVHRQPQHF. The CDR3 coding sequence is TGTGCCAGTAGCGATTGGGGGGTTCACCGTCAGCCCCAGCATTTT. The V call is TRBV19, the J call TRBJ1-5; maybe TRBD1 (5 bases). This CDR3 has 15 amino acids. V shed 6 bases and J shed 6 bases, with 18 bases lying between them. The germline V gene has CDR1 LNHDA and CDR2 SQIVND (reference sequence). Complete variable domain (other parts from reference TRBV19 and TRBJ1-5): DGGITQSPKYLFRKEGQNVTLSCEQNLNHDAMYWYRQDPGQGLRLIYYSQIVNDFQKGDIAEGYSVSREKKESFPLTVTSAQKNPTAFYLCASSDWGVHRQPQHFGDGTRLSIL.

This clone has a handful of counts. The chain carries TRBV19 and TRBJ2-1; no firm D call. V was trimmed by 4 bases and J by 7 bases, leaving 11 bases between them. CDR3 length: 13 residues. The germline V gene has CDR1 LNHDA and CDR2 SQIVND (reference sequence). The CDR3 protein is CASSTRFFNEQFF. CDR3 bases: TGTGCCAGTAGTACCCGGTTTTTTAATGAGCAGTTCTTC.

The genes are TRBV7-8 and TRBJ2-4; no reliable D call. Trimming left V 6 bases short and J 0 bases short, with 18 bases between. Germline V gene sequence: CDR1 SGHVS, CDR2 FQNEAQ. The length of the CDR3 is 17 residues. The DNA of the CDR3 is TGTGCCAGCAGTGTCCGTCCGGGTTCGCTAGCCAAAAACATTCAGTACTTC. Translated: CASSVRPGSLAKNIQYF.

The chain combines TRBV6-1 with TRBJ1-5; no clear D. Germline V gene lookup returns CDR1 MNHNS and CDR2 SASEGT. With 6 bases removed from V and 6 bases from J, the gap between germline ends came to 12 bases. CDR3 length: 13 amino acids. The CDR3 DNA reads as TGTGCCAGCAGAGAGACTTTATTTCAGCCCCAGCATTTT. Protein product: CASRETLFQPQHF.

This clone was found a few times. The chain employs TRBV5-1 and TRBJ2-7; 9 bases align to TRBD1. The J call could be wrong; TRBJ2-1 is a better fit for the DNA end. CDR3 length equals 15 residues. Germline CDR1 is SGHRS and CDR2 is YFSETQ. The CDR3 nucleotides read TGCGCCAGCAGTTTAGGGACAGGGCCAGCCCGAGAGCAGTTCTTC. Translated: CASSLGTGPAREQFF.

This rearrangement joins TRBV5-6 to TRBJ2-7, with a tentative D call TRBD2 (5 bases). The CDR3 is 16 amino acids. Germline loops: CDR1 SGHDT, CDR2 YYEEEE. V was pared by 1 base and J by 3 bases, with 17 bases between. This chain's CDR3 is CASSLFGGETSYEQYF. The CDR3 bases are TGTGCCAGCAGCTTGTTTGGAGGAGAGACCAGCTACGAGCAGTACTTC.